This T cell receptor (beta chain) was identified in a study of blood T cell repertoires in COVID-19. As handled by the study authors: Reference gene primer amplification gave nucleated cell count estimates. Data came from immunoSEQ multiplex PCR; TCRdb stores just in-frame clones and leaves some out. V and J calls and clone size are those listed in that table; D and trimming were worked out from the DNA. This table holds approximately 260,000 clones, more than 85% found once. CDR3 length equals 12 residues. Germline-derived CDR1 and CDR2 are MNHNY and SVGAGI (reference sequence). The V end lost 10 bases, the J end lost 5 bases, and 14 bases lay between the germline ends.

The J gene is TRBJ1-1, the V gene TRBV6-6; tentatively, D is TRBD1 (5 bases). Sample: peripheral blood. This TCR was recovered from a man aged 18-30 years with active or convalescent COVID-19. CDR3 amino acids: CATGTGGTEAFF. The CDR3, as DNA: TGTGCCACAGGTACGGGGGGGACTGAAGCTTTCTTT.